This T cell receptor (beta chain) is from a study of blood T cell repertoires in COVID-19. Study-level information: Sites in the United States, Italy and Spain provided acute and convalescent COVID-19 samples. T cells, B-cell-depleted T cells, or PBMCs supplied cDNA or gDNA.

Authors' analysis steps: Nucleated cell counts were estimated from reference gene primer amplification. Assay used: immunoSEQ multiplex PCR; TCRdb lists only in-frame clones, some missing. V and J calls plus clone size are reproduced from that table; the DNA served to infer D and trimming. This sample has some 250,000 clones, with roughly 86% found just once. V was shortened by 5 bases and J by 6 bases, with 11 bases between the two germline ends. CDR1 and CDR2 from the germline V gene are SGHAT and FQNNGV. The CDR3 sequence is 13 residues long. The sample was peripheral blood. The rearrangement uses TRBV11-2 and TRBJ1-3; D gene ambiguous. The TCR comes from a human donor in a cohort sampled during active COVID-19. CDR3 region: CASSRGLKNTIYF. DNA for the CDR3: TGTGCCAGCAGCCGGGGTCTAAAAAACACCATATATTTT.